This TCR beta chain appears in the sequencing data of a study of T cells in localized non-small cell lung cancer. Findings and caveats of the study: Out of the top 100 tumor clones, a median around 57 were seen in adjacent lung. Uninvolved adjacent lung showed the highest T cell clonality, exceeding tumor.

Produced via immunoSEQ multiplex PCR; TCRdb's table is partial and in-frame only. Of under 25,000 clones in the sample, less than 90% were seen once. The V end was cut by 8 bases, the J end by 7 bases, with 18 bases between. From germline, CDR1 is MNHNS and CDR2 SASEGT. CDR3 length: 13 residues. Details on this clone: Its specificity is unknown.

The specimen comprised PBMCs, sampled before any cancer treatment. The clonotype comes from a man aged 40 to 69 with stage II squamous cell lung carcinoma. The gene calls are TRBV6-1 and TRBJ2-7; D is unclear. The CDR3 here is CASRAGRSYEQYF. The CDR3 DNA follows: TGTGCCAGCCGGGCAGGCCGTTCGTATGAGCAGTACTTC.